The 6 T cell receptor beta chains in this list originate from one sample, sequenced in a study of T cells after yellow fever vaccination. TCRdb reprocessed the 5' RACE reads via MiXCR and lists one record per CDR3 protein. Of hundreds of thousands of distinct CDR3 sequences listed, 3% to 4.5% are singletons. Material: PBMCs, obtained on the day of the yellow fever booster vaccination. Source of these receptors: a man aged 18 to 35 who received the YFV17D yellow fever vaccine.

This clonotype has a count of ten or more. The chain joins TRBV7-9 to TRBJ2-2, with D uncertain. Germline values: CDR1 SEHNR, CDR2 FQNEAQ (reference sequence). This CDR3 region has 12 residues. Trimming shortened V by 10 bases and J by 6 bases, and 12 bases separated the two germline ends. This chain's CDR3 is CAIRAQAGELFF. CDR3 sequence (DNA): TGTGCCATCCGGGCTCAGGCCGGGGAGCTGTTTTTT.

This clonotype has a count of ten or more. V is TRBV6-2 or TRBV6-3 and J is TRBJ2-7; 7 bases map to TRBD2. The CDR3 runs 15 residues. J gave up 0 bases and V 2 bases, and 4 bases lay outside the gene matches. CDR1 and CDR2 from the germline V gene are MNHEY and SVGEGT. CDR3 residues: CASSYGGSLSYEQYV. The CDR3, as DNA: TGTGCCAGCAGTTACGGCGGGAGCCTCTCCTACGAGCAGTACGTC.

The chain employs TRBV7-9 and TRBJ1-2; TRBD1 is a possible D gene (5 bases). Germline loops: CDR1 SEHNR, CDR2 FQNEAQ (reference sequence). The CDR3 has 15 amino acids. The V end lost 1 base, the J end lost 4 bases, and 13 bases lay between the germline ends. Here the CDR3 DNA reads TGTGCCAGCAGCTTAGGACGGAGGGGACCCTATGGCTACACCTTC. Its translation: CASSLGRRGPYGYTF. Using reference TRBV7-9 and TRBJ1-2 for the parts outside the CDR3, the full variable domain is DTGVSQNPRHKITKRGQNVTFRCDPISEHNRLYWYRQTLGQGPEFLTYFQNEAQLEKSRLLSDRFSAERPKGSFSTLEIQRTEQGDSAMYLCASSLGRRGPYGYTFGSGTRLTVV.

This clonotype was seen only a few times. The genes are TRBV20-1 and TRBJ2-5; 7 bases fit TRBD1. This CDR3 region has 14 residues. After removal of 3 bases from V and 5 bases from J, the junction contained 9 bases not matched to a gene. Germline CDR1 is DFQATT and CDR2 is SNEGSKA (reference sequence). The CDR3 protein is CSARASGGRETQYF. The CDR3 bases are TGCAGTGCTAGGGCGTCAGGGGGTCGGGAGACCCAGTACTTC.

This clonotype was seen at least ten times. The chain has TRBV6-5 and TRBJ1-4; 11 bases are a match to TRBD1. The J segment lost 12 bases and the V segment lost 10 bases, leaving 10 bases of the junction unmatched. The CDR3 is made up of 13 amino acids. From germline, CDR1 is MNHEY and CDR2 SVGAGI. The CDR3 DNA follows: TGTGCCACGGGGGGGACAGGGGGAATTGAACTGTTTTTT. It yields the protein CATGGTGGIELFF.

The chain couples TRBV6-5 to TRBJ2-2; 8 bases map to TRBD1. The trim removed 4 bases at V and 4 bases at J, leaving 8 bases unmatched. The CDR3 consists of 16 residues. CDR1 and CDR2 from the germline V gene are MNHEY and SVGAGI. The CDR3 protein is CASSFSGGWSTGELFF. The CDR3 bases are TGTGCCAGCAGTTTCTCAGGGGGCTGGAGCACCGGGGAGCTGTTTTTT.